The T cell receptor beta chain described here comes from a study of blood T cell repertoires in COVID-19 (dated by TCRdb to about 2020). In terms of the full investigation: Samples covering the acute and convalescent phases of COVID-19 were provided by collaborators in the United States, Italy and Spain. The material from the prospective study consisted of cDNA or gDNA derived from T cells, B-cell-depleted T cells, or PBMCs. The samples were drawn from the first 160 participants of the ongoing ImmuneRACE study and from under 1,500 subjects provided by 6 global collaborators. Deeply sampled blood TCRbeta repertoires from subjects exposed to, actively infected with, or recovered from COVID-19 were included in the dataset. The sample metadata nearly always contained a de-identified subject ID, COVID-19 status, age in years and sex. HLA class I and class II types, where available, came from metadata supplied by the sample provider rather than from assay-based typing. The repertoires were made available in a free public database intended to serve as a resource for research on the immune response to SARS-CoV-2. General findings and caveats noted by the study authors: How much clinical and demographic metadata was included differed by source and by participant, and the metadata was provided uncurated.

V ends up 0 bases short and J 7 bases short, with an unmatched junction base count of 13. In the germline V gene (reference sequence), CDR1 corresponds to MNHEY and CDR2 to SMNVEV. Spanning cysteine to phenylalanine, the CDR3 consists of 18 amino acids. Kept here is only the CDR3 DNA, which spans 54 bases and is read in frame from base 1. With respect to this clone: Its binding antigen is unknown. One base away there is no much larger clone; base qualities are not given.

The collaborating institutions used their own protocols to collect whole blood in K2EDTA tubes. For TCRbeta analysis, collaborators shipped samples as frozen whole blood, isolated PBMCs, or DNA extracted from either of those sample types. The immunoSEQ Assay, a bias-controlled multiplex PCR, was used to amplify TCRbeta CDR3 regions from genomic DNA. The paper's data handling went like this. The number of nucleated cells in each sample was estimated from the amplification of reference gene primers within the assay. Sequence reads were collapsed and filtered to measure the absolute abundance of every unique TCRbeta CDR3 rearrangement. For each sample, productive Simpson clonality was calculated by taking the square root of Simpson's diversity index across productive rearrangements. Sourced from immuneACCESS, this table was stored by TCRdb with only in-frame sequences that have V and J called. A share of the clones is absent; for the studies checked, an unresolved V gene accounts for under half, and the remainder has no known explanation. V and J calls and clone size are given by that table; D and trimming were obtained from the DNA. For this sample there are 100,000 to 130,000 clones; 70% to 90% appear just once. The ten largest clones capture about 5.3% of the sample.

The chain is made from TRBV27 and TRBJ2-1; 9 nucleotides in the junction match TRBD2. This clonotype was sampled from a man aged 35 to 55 with active or convalescent COVID-19. Material for sequencing was peripheral blood. The CDR3 here reads CASSLSMARLAGWNEQFF. The DNA reads as follows: TGTGCCAGCAGTTTATCAATGGCGCGGCTAGCGGGATGGAATGAGCAGTTCTTC.